This T cell receptor (beta chain) originates from a study of monozygotic twins with inflammatory bowel disease. General observations from the study: No separation of different T cell subtypes was possible. Clonotypes shared with others were fewer in IBD patients than in healthy twins, especially with disease activity. Differences in immunosuppressive treatment may have been a source of added variability in patient repertoires.

CDR1 and CDR2 (germline): DFQATT, SNEGSKA (reference sequence). CDR3 length equals 14 residues. A remark on this clonotype: Its antigen is unknown.

The unique tags termed UMIs, each holding a 6-nucleotide sample barcode, were added by means of template switching. TCRdb reprocessed the 5' RACE reads and reports one entry per CDR3 protein, with no DNA. Its listing shows some 170,000 distinct CDR3 sequences. Source material: blood. The receptor comes from a human donor with ulcerative colitis or Crohn's disease, or a healthy co-twin of an affected twin (not recorded which). J is TRBJ1-6 and V is TRBV20-1. This CDR3 reads CSARPSDNNSPLHF.